These 24 T cell receptor beta chains originate from one sample sequenced in a study of blood T cell repertoires in COVID-19. Libraries were prepared by immunoSEQ multiplex PCR; TCRdb keeps only in-frame clonotypes and omits some of them. Of 150,000 to 200,000 clones in the sample, 65% to 85% are singletons; the top ten hold under 5.5%. Sequencing was carried out using peripheral blood. The receptors derive from a woman in her thirties with acute or convalescent COVID-19.

The J gene is TRBJ1-1, the V gene TRBV4-2, with D possibly being TRBD1 (5 bases). The V end was cut by 4 bases, the J end by 2 bases, with 11 bases between. The CDR3 spans 14 residues. Germline V CDR1 and CDR2: LGHNA, YNFKEQ. Here the CDR3 reads CASSPTDFNTEAFF. CDR3 nucleotide sequence: TGTGCCAGCAGCCCGACAGATTTTAACACTGAAGCTTTCTTT.

The chain combines TRBV4-2 with TRBJ1-5; 9 bases fit TRBD1. The CDR3 length is 16 residues. The J segment lost 5 bases and the V segment lost 1 base, leaving 6 bases of the junction unmatched. The germline V gene encodes CDR1 LGHNA and CDR2 YNFKEQ. The CDR3 sequence: CASSQVPGQGYQPQHF. The CDR3 DNA is TGTGCCAGCAGCCAAGTGCCGGGACAGGGCTATCAGCCCCAGCATTTT.

This clone has just a few counts. This chain uses TRBV19 with TRBJ1-1, with D possibly matching TRBD1 (6 bases). The CDR3 covers 14 residues. The V gene's germline CDR1 is LNHDA and CDR2 SQIVND (reference sequence). The V end lost 6 bases, the J end lost 1 base, and 12 bases lay between the germline ends. Written as DNA, the CDR3 is TGTGCCAGTAGCTCCACAGGGCCGAACACTGAAGCTTTCTTT. It specifies CASSSTGPNTEAFF.

The chain uses TRBV19 and TRBJ1-2, with 7 bases that match TRBD1. V shed 3 bases and J 4 bases; nucleotides not matched to a gene: 14. Germline V gene data show CDR1 as LNHDA and CDR2 as SQIVND (reference sequence). This CDR3 is built from 17 residues. Here the CDR3 reads CASSISDRLVNSYGYTF. CDR3 DNA sequence: TGTGCCAGTAGTATCTCGGACAGGTTGGTCAACTCCTATGGCTACACCTTC.

This rearrangement joins TRBV7-9 to TRBJ1-2; perhaps TRBD1 as D (6 bases). The CDR3 runs 15 residues. Per germline, CDR1 SEHNR and CDR2 FQNEAQ (reference sequence). The V gene lost 1 base and the J gene lost 2 bases, with 11 bases spanning the gap. CDR3: CASSLDLDRNYGYTF. Written as DNA, the CDR3 is TGTGCCAGCAGCTTAGATCTCGACAGGAACTATGGCTACACCTTC.

The V call is TRBV5-3, the J call TRBJ2-7, with TRBD1 identical over 8 bases. TRBV5-3 is known as an ORF, though its function is uncertain. CDR3 size: 16 residues. The V segment lost 3 bases and the J segment 5 bases; nucleotides outside the gene matches: 13. CDR3 DNA: TGTGCCAGAAGCTACCGACGGACAGGGAAGCTTGACGAGCAGTACTTC. It translates to CARSYRRTGKLDEQYF.

This clone came up once. This chain joins TRBV4-1 and TRBJ2-7; a possible D gene is TRBD1 (7 bases). Germline V lookup: CDR1 MGHRA, CDR2 YSYEKL. V was trimmed by 4 bases and J by 4 bases, leaving 14 bases between them. The CDR3 totals 14 residues. The CDR3 DNA is TGCGCCAGCAGCCTACGGGCAGGGGGGTACGAGCAGTACTTC. Amino acids: CASSLRAGGYEQYF.

The chain carries TRBV19 and TRBJ2-7; 7 bases fit TRBD1. The CDR3 is 14 residues long. After removal of 1 base from V and 3 bases from J, the junction contained 3 bases not matched to a gene. From germline, CDR1 is LNHDA and CDR2 SQIVND (reference sequence). The CDR3, as DNA: TGTGCCAGTAGTATAGGGACAGGTAACTACGAGCAGTACTTC. The encoded protein is CASSIGTGNYEQYF. Filled out from reference TRBV19 and TRBJ2-7, the complete variable domain reads DGGITQSPKYLFRKEGQNVTLSCEQNLNHDAMYWYRQDPGQGLRLIYYSQIVNDFQKGDIAEGYSVSREKKESFPLTVTSAQKNPTAFYLCASSIGTGNYEQYFGPGTRLTVT.

This rearrangement joins TRBV5-4 to TRBJ1-1; TRBD1 might be the D (6 bases). The CDR3 sequence is 12 residues long. Per the germline V gene, CDR1 is SGHNT and CDR2 is YYREEE (reference sequence). V was shortened by 5 bases and J by 7 bases, with 12 bases between the two germline ends. CDR3 in DNA: TGTGCCAGCAGTTGGGACACTTTTGAAGCTTTCTTT. This gives the protein CASSWDTFEAFF.

J is TRBJ1-1 and V is TRBV15; D possibly corresponds to TRBD1 (6 bases). Trimming stripped 5 bases from V and 0 bases from J, with 13 bases between. CDR1 is LNHNV and CDR2 is YYDKDF in the germline V gene (reference sequence). The CDR3 runs 15 residues. The CDR3 is CATSPRGGLNTEAFF. The CDR3 DNA reads TGTGCCACCAGCCCCAGGGGTGGCTTGAACACTGAAGCTTTCTTT. The full variable domain, completed using reference TRBV15 and TRBJ1-1, is DAMVIQNPRYQVTQFGKPVTLSCSQTLNHNVMYWYQQKSSQAPKLLFHYYDKDFNNEADTPDNFQSRRPNTSFCFLDIRSPGLGDTAMYLCATSPRGGLNTEAFFGQGTRLTVV.

The chain combines TRBV28 with TRBJ2-4, with D possibly being TRBD2 (5 bases). The CDR3 spans 14 residues. Germline V lookup: CDR1 MDHEN, CDR2 SYDVKM. V was clipped by 6 bases and J by 6 bases, with 15 bases between them. CDR3 DNA sequence: TGTGCCAGCAGCTTTACGGCGGGCGGAAACATTCAGTACTTC. This gives the protein CASSFTAGGNIQYF.

V is TRBV9 and J is TRBJ2-3; TRBD2 matches at 9 bases. The CDR3 has 15 residues. Germline V gene sequence: CDR1 SGDLS, CDR2 YYNGEE. With 2 bases clipped from V and 4 bases from J, the junction kept 5 bases outside the gene matches. The CDR3 DNA reads TGTGCCAGCAGCGTTAGCGGGAGCCAGCCAGATACGCAGTATTTT. Protein sequence: CASSVSGSQPDTQYF.

The chain joins TRBV2 to TRBJ1-2, with D possibly being TRBD1 (5 bases). With 9 bases removed from V and 2 bases from J, the gap between germline ends came to 10 bases. The length of the CDR3 is 12 residues. In germline, CDR1 is SNHLY, CDR2 FYNNEI. Written as DNA, the CDR3 is TGTGCCAGGGGGCAGGGAAACTATGGCTACACCTTC. This gives the protein CARGQGNYGYTF.

The rearrangement joins TRBV27 to TRBJ1-2; D not resolved. The CDR3 sequence is 16 residues long. Germline V lookup: CDR1 MNHEY, CDR2 SMNVEV (reference sequence). The V end lost 0 bases, the J end lost 3 bases, and 14 bases lay between the germline ends. CDR3 nucleotide sequence: TGTGCCAGCAGTTTATCCCCCGCGGGTTTAGACTATGGCTACACCTTC. Translated: CASSLSPAGLDYGYTF.

The CDR3 DNA is TGTGCCAGCAGTTTTTTAAGGGGCGAGCAGTACTTC. It specifies CASSFLRGEQYF. The gene calls are TRBV28 and TRBJ2-7; a possible D gene is TRBD1 (5 bases). CDR3 length equals 12 residues. V was trimmed by 3 bases and J by 6 bases, leaving 9 bases between them. The germline CDR1 and CDR2 sequences are MDHEN and SYDVKM.

The chain employs TRBV6-1 and TRBJ1-5; 9 bases match TRBD1. This CDR3 comprises 14 residues. Trimming at V came to 5 bases and at J to 4 bases, leaving 3 bases not matched to a gene. Germline V lookup: CDR1 MNHNS, CDR2 SASEGT. Here the CDR3 DNA reads TGTGCCAGCAGTAAAGGGACAGGGAATCAGCCCCAGCATTTT. This translates into CASSKGTGNQPQHF.

The chain carries TRBV6-1 and TRBJ1-2, with D hard to call. The germline CDR1 and CDR2 sequences are MNHNS and SASEGT. The CDR3 runs to 14 residues. The V end lost 3 bases, the J end lost 1 base, and 9 bases lay between the germline ends. This chain's CDR3 is CASSEERDNYGYTF. CDR3 nucleotides: TGTGCCAGCAGTGAGGAGCGGGATAACTATGGCTACACCTTC.

The V and J genes are TRBV4-2 and TRBJ2-1, with D unresolved. V shed 4 bases and J shed 8 bases, with 9 bases lying between them. The CDR3 consists of 12 residues. Germline V gives CDR1 LGHNA, CDR2 YNFKEQ. This CDR3 reads CASSLRWDEQFF. In DNA, the CDR3 is TGTGCCAGCAGCCTGAGGTGGGATGAGCAGTTCTTC.

The rearrangement joins TRBV19 to TRBJ2-2; tentatively, D is TRBD1 (6 bases). V dropped 4 bases and J dropped 6 bases, with 27 bases sitting between them. The CDR3 contains 19 residues. CDR1 LNHDA and CDR2 SQIVND come from the germline V gene (reference sequence). CDR3 DNA: TGTGCCAGTAGTAACCTACTTGGACAGTCACAACTGGGGGCCGGGGAGCTGTTTTTT. Its protein is CASSNLLGQSQLGAGELFF.

This chain uses TRBV30 with TRBJ2-7; no clear D gene. CDR1 GTSNPN and CDR2 SVGIG come from the germline V gene (reference sequence). CDR3 size: 16 residues. Between the trimmed V and J ends, which lost 2 bases and 0 bases, there was a span of 17 bases. In DNA, the CDR3 is TGTGCCTGGAGTCCTCCACGACGGGTGAGCTCCTACGAGCAGTACTTC. Translated, it gives CAWSPPRRVSSYEQYF.

V and J are TRBV23-1 and TRBJ2-1, with TRBD2 matching 16 bases. TRBV23-1 is an ORF; its function is uncertain. The CDR3 is 19 residues long. Unmatched junction bases numbered 5, after V lost 3 bases and J lost 0 bases. CDR3 loop: CASSQGLAGGKSSYNEQFF. The DNA of the CDR3 is TGCGCCAGCAGTCAGGGACTAGCGGGGGGGAAGAGCTCCTACAATGAGCAGTTCTTC.

The rearrangement uses TRBV5-1 and TRBJ2-7; no reliable D call. Germline V gene data show CDR1 as SGHRS and CDR2 as YFSETQ. The CDR3 is 15 residues long. Trimming removed 0 bases at V and 2 bases at J, with 12 bases between. DNA for the CDR3: TGCGCCAGCAGCTTGGAAGTCCCAGCGACCTACGAGCAGTACTTC. This codes for CASSLEVPATYEQYF.

The genes are TRBV20-1 and TRBJ1-1; D gene uncertain. CDR1 and CDR2 (germline): DFQATT, SNEGSKA (reference sequence). The CDR3 has 13 amino acids. Deletions cut 3 bases from V and 2 bases from J, with 10 bases between. This chain's CDR3 is CSASERRNTEAFF. The CDR3 nucleotides are TGCAGTGCTAGTGAGAGGCGTAACACTGAAGCTTTCTTT.

The chain combines TRBV4-2 with TRBJ2-3; tentative D call: TRBD2 (6 bases). The CDR3 extends over 15 amino acids. Germline CDR1 and CDR2: LGHNA and YNFKEQ. The V and J ends lost 8 bases and 4 bases respectively, with 19 bases between them. Written as DNA, the CDR3 is TGTGCCAGCGGCCTGGGGGGAGGTGGGTCAGATACGCAGTATTTT. It yields the protein CASGLGGGGSDTQYF.